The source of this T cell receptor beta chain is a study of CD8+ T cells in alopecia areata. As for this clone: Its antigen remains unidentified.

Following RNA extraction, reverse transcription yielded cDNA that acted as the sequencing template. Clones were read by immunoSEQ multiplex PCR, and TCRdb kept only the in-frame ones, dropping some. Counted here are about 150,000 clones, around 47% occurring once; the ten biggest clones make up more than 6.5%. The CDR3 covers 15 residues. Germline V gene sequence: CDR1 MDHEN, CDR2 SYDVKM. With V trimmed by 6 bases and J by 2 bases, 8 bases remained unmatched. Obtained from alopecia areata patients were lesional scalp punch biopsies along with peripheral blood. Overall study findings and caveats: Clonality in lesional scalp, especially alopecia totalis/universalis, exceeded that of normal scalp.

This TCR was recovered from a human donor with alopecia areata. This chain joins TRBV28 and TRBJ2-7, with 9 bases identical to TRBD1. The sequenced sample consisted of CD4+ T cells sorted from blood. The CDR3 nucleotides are TGTGCCAGCAGCTGGGTGGGACAGGGTGCCTACGAGCAGTACTTC. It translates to CASSWVGQGAYEQYF.